This T cell receptor (beta chain) is from a study of blood T cells in healthy people across ages (dated by TCRdb to between 2015 and 2017). Notes on the research overall: Template switching captured roughly one uniquely barcoded TCR beta cDNA molecule per two T cells in model experiments. Age-related changes in TCR beta repertoire diversity were measured in the study by deep sequencing normalized with unique cDNA molecular identifiers. To avoid experimental bias, donors of different ages were distributed randomly across sequencing lanes. Donors were grouped into four age groups: young (average 16 years), middle-aged (approximately 41), aged (roughly 67) and long-lived (around 82). The study analyzed two additional independent replicas of 1 million unique cDNA reads from the same blood draw for two donors, one aged 18 to 29 and one aged 80 or older.

A word on this clonotype: No antigen is known for it. This may come from a read error, since a much larger clone is one base off.

Donors were 39 systemically healthy Caucasian individuals from Russia aged roughly 6 to 100 years. Each donor gave 8 to 10 milliliters of peripheral blood, drawn into EDTA-treated Vacutainer tubes. Ficoll-Paque density-gradient centrifugation was used to isolate PBMCs, with at least 6.5 million per sample. Trizol reagent was used to extract total RNA from PBMCs, with at least 5.5 micrograms per sample. Naive CD45RAhigh/CD27high T cell percentages were measured by flow cytometry on a PBMC aliquot from every donor. After removal of 4 bases from V and 3 bases from J, the junction retains 1 base not matched to a gene. Inclusive of the bounding cysteine and phenylalanine, the CDR3 is 14 residues long. Only CDR3 DNA is held: 42 bases, read in frame from base 1. According to the germline V gene (reference sequence), CDR1 reads LGHDT and CDR2 reads YNNKEL. Libraries were constructed by 5' RACE. These reads were obtained on an Illumina HiSeq 2500. The second PCR ran for about 7 to 11 cycles and used a J-beta primer mix along with a sample-barcoded 5' primer. Each TCR beta cDNA molecule received a unique molecular identifier from a template-switch 5' adaptor carrying 12 random nucleotides. Each sample yielded at least 2.5 million CDR3-containing paired-end reads. First-strand cDNA was synthesized from all RNA with the Mint cDNA synthesis kit, primed by a TRBC-specific oligonucleotide. After uracil-DNA glycosylase treatment, a first 18-cycle PCR used universal primers M1SS and BC2_uni_R on all cDNA. Per the authors' processing: Normalization of each sample was performed by random selection of 1 million high-quality reads, each carrying a distinct molecular identifier. Reads sharing molecular identifiers were discarded rather than binned into consensus sequences. MiTCR, set to a Q25 quality threshold and the strictest error-elimination algorithm, was used for CDR3 identification, clonotype clustering and error correction. Lower-bound total TCR beta diversity was estimated with a nonparametric unseen species model using Euler transformation. The raw public reads went through TCRdb reprocessing: fastp at Q25, MiXCR clone calling, in-frame beta chains kept. Rows are combined by CDR3 protein, so each entry shows the most common genes and DNA. These V and J calls derive from TCRdb rather than the authors' analysis. For this sample the table gives roughly 1,800,000 distinct CDR3 sequences, of which 40% to 55% were detected only once. The top ten constitute around 2.1% of the sample.

Study-level results and caveats: As age increased, observed TCR beta diversity per million T cells dropped in a roughly linear way, and a significant reduction was already evident by age around 41. Compared with the aged group, the long-lived group had more naive CD4+ T cells, fewer expanded clones and increased TCR diversity, suggesting age selection. Observed TCR beta diversity correlated strongly with the percentage of naive T cells measured by flow cytometry. The CMV infection status of donors was not known, potentially confounding age-related changes in expanded clonotypes. Estimates of total diversity from one million sequenced T cells were regarded as lower bounds and underestimates. Bulk unsorted PBMC profiling prevented conclusive comparison of naive and antigen-experienced compartments.

The clonotype originates from a middle-aged woman in good health. Recombination connected TRBV3-1 to TRBJ1-2; TRBD1 aligns with 11 central bases. Input material: blood. The DNA sequence is TGTGCCAGCAGCCGGACAGGGGGCCACTATGGCTACACCTTC. Translated, it reads CASSRTGGHYGYTF.